The entry below gives a single TCR beta chain sequence along with its context. V dropped 5 bases and J dropped 3; count of bases not matched to a gene: 6. The CDR3 has 14 residues. Per the germline V gene, CDR1 is MNHEY and CDR2 is SVGAGI. These data belong to a study of T cell changes during pregnancy in multiple sclerosis. TCRdb's table, derived via immunoSEQ multiplex PCR, lists solely in-frame clones and lacks some. Here the sample spans around 70,000 clones, more than 85% being singletons. This TCR derives from a female donor in good health, enrolled as a control in a pregnancy study. Sequenced here: peripheral blood, sampled in the first trimester of pregnancy. This rearrangement joins TRBV6-5 to TRBJ2-7, with 8 bases fitting TRBD1. The CDR3 protein is CASSHRDRSYEQYF. DNA for the CDR3: TGTGCCAGCAGTCATAGGGACAGGAGCTACGAGCAGTACTTC.